Presented here are 31 T cell receptor beta chains from one specimen sequenced in a study of long-term antiretroviral therapy in people with HIV. The assay, immunoSEQ v3.0, was run at survey level. Repertoires were generated with immunoSEQ multiplex PCR, while TCRdb's copy carries only in-frame clones and drops some. In the table there are tens of thousands of clones, 82% of which are singletons. The specimen comprised unsorted PBMCs, sampled 2.9 years after starting antiretroviral therapy. These receptors were taken from a man aged 50-59 years with HIV.

This clone was seen a single time. This sequence joins TRBV5-1 and TRBJ1-4; TRBD1 agrees at 9 bases. V shed 4 bases, J shed 11 bases, and the junction held 12 bases outside the gene matches. Germline lookup yields CDR1 SGHRS and CDR2 YFSETQ. The CDR3 is 15 residues long. The CDR3 DNA is TGCGCCAGCAGCGTAGAACAGGGGGCGTGGAACAAACTGTTTTTT. It translates to CASSVEQGAWNKLFF.

This rearrangement joins TRBV10-3 to TRBJ2-5, with D tentatively TRBD2 (6 bases). Germline values: CDR1 ENHRY, CDR2 SYGVKD. The CDR3 runs 15 residues. Deletions cut 4 bases from V and 2 bases from J, with 14 bases between. The CDR3 DNA sequence: TGTGCCATCAGTGGGACTACAACCCGACAAGAGACCCAGTACTTC. This gives the protein CAISGTTTRQETQYF.

The chain links TRBV11-2 to TRBJ2-5; D may correspond to TRBD1 or TRBD2 (7 bases each). V shed 5 bases and J shed 5 bases, with 21 bases lying between them. This CDR3 has 16 amino acids. The V gene's germline CDR1 is SGHAT and CDR2 FQNNGV. DNA of the CDR3: TGTGCCAGCAGCGGGGGGGGGCAGACAGGGTGGGAGACCCAGTACTTC. Its protein is CASSGGGQTGWETQYF.

The J gene is TRBJ1-5, the V gene TRBV18; possible D gene TRBD1, 6 bases. With 5 bases removed from V and 7 bases from J, the gap between germline ends came to 18 bases. The CDR3 runs to 15 residues. CDR1 KGHSH and CDR2 LQKENI come from the germline V gene. The CDR3 reads CASSSSGGAGQPQHF. The CDR3 nucleotides are TGTGCCAGCTCATCCTCCGGGGGCGCAGGGCAGCCCCAGCATTTT.

CDR3 sequence reads: CASSGGSRDFYNEQFF. CDR3 nucleotides: TGTGCCAGTAGTGGGGGTAGCCGGGATTTTTACAATGAGCAGTTCTTC. The chain couples TRBV19 to TRBJ2-1; D tentatively reads TRBD1 or TRBD2 (5 bases each). The CDR3 sequence is 16 residues long. With 5 bases removed from V and 4 bases from J, the gap between germline ends came to 18 bases. The germline CDR1 and CDR2 sequences are LNHDA and SQIVND (reference sequence). The full variable domain, with the rest looked up from reference TRBV19 and TRBJ2-1, is DGGITQSPKYLFRKEGQNVTLSCEQNLNHDAMYWYRQDPGQGLRLIYYSQIVNDFQKGDIAEGYSVSREKKESFPLTVTSAQKNPTAFYLCASSGGSRDFYNEQFFGPGTRLTVL.

The rearrangement joins TRBV10-3 to TRBJ2-3, with 9 positions matching TRBD2. After removal of 4 bases from V and 0 bases from J, the junction contained 11 bases not matched to a gene. The germline V gene encodes CDR1 ENHRY and CDR2 SYGVKD. CDR3 length equals 18 residues. The CDR3 DNA sequence: TGTGCCATCAGTGGGCCCCCCTCAGCGGGGGGAAGCACAGATACGCAGTATTTT. The encoded protein is CAISGPPSAGGSTDTQYF.

CDR3 sequence: CASSWSGGSDTQYF. The CDR3 DNA sequence: TGTGCCAGCAGCTGGAGCGGGGGGTCAGATACGCAGTATTTT. The chain is built from TRBV11-1 and TRBJ2-3; 9 nucleotides agree with TRBD2. Germline loops: CDR1 SGHAT, CDR2 FQDESV (reference sequence). This CDR3 comprises 14 residues. The junction had 3 bases not matched to a gene; V was cut back by 4 bases and J by 4 bases.

The V gene is TRBV6-5, the J gene TRBJ2-7, with D uncertain. The CDR3 covers 14 residues. Germline-derived CDR1 and CDR2 are MNHEY and SVGAGI. V was clipped by 4 bases and J by 5 bases, with 15 bases between them. Here the CDR3 reads CASSLAFGKDEQYF. In nucleotides, the CDR3 is TGTGCCAGCAGTTTGGCCTTCGGAAAGGACGAGCAGTACTTC.

This clone has only one observation. This sequence joins TRBV9 and TRBJ2-2; perhaps TRBD2 as D (7 bases). Germline values: CDR1 SGDLS, CDR2 YYNGEE. The CDR3 runs 13 residues. V was cut by 0 bases and J by 10 bases, with 10 bases left in between. This CDR3 reads CASSVVGGEELFF. CDR3 nucleotide sequence: TGTGCCAGCAGCGTAGTAGGGGGGGAGGAGCTGTTTTTT.

V is TRBV9 and J is TRBJ2-2; no clear D. The V gene's germline CDR1 is SGDLS and CDR2 YYNGEE. The CDR3 sequence is 15 residues long. Trimming pared 0 bases from V and 4 bases from J, leaving 10 bases between. In DNA form, the CDR3 reads TGTGCCAGCAGCGTAGAGCATATGGGCACCGGGGAGCTGTTTTTT. Amino acids: CASSVEHMGTGELFF.

This rearrangement joins TRBV10-3 to TRBJ1-1; TRBD1 aligns across 7 bases. Germline V lookup: CDR1 ENHRY, CDR2 SYGVKD. V dropped 3 bases and J dropped 5; count of bases not matched to a gene: 6. The CDR3 runs to 14 residues. The CDR3 region is CAISERDSRTEAFF. CDR3 nucleotides: TGTGCCATCAGTGAACGGGACAGCAGGACTGAAGCTTTCTTT.

This rearrangement joins TRBV7-9 to TRBJ2-3, with D perhaps TRBD2 (7 bases). V lost 4 bases, J lost 2 bases, and 22 bases lay in between. Germline CDR1 SEHNR, CDR2 FQNEAQ (reference sequence). The CDR3 contains 18 residues. The CDR3 DNA follows: TGTGCCAGCAGCTGGGGGCTGAGGGGGGGGCGAAACACAGATACGCAGTATTTT. It codes for CASSWGLRGGRNTDTQYF.

The V call is TRBV28, the J call TRBJ2-7; 7 bases fit TRBD1. The CDR3 is made up of 15 amino acids. Unmatched junction bases numbered 9, after V lost 5 bases and J lost 2 bases. Germline V gives CDR1 MDHEN, CDR2 SYDVKM. CDR3 coding DNA: TGTGCCAGCAGTGGGACCACGACAGGGCCCTACGAGCAGTACTTC. Translation gives CASSGTTTGPYEQYF.

V usage is TRBV5-1 and J usage is TRBJ2-5, with TRBD1 matching over 9 bases. CDR3 size: 14 residues. The J segment lost 4 bases and the V segment lost 4 bases, leaving 5 bases of the junction unmatched. Germline lookup yields CDR1 SGHRS and CDR2 YFSETQ. CDR3 sequence (DNA): TGCGCCAGCAGCCCCGGGACAGGGACAGAGACCCAGTACTTC. Residues: CASSPGTGTETQYF.

This chain joins TRBV7-8 and TRBJ2-4; 9 bases map to TRBD1. CDR1 and CDR2 (germline): SGHVS, FQNEAQ. This CDR3 is 14 amino acids long. Trimming took 3 bases from V and 7 from J; bases not matched to a gene: 4. The CDR3 DNA follows: TGTGCCAGCAGCTTTGGACAGGGGAGGAACATTCAGTACTTC. Its protein product is CASSFGQGRNIQYF.

The chain has TRBV28 and TRBJ1-3; 9 bases align to TRBD1. The CDR3 runs to 16 residues. Germline V gene lookup returns CDR1 MDHEN and CDR2 SYDVKM. With 2 bases clipped from V and 2 bases from J, the junction kept 4 bases outside the gene matches. The CDR3 region is CASSLPGQGAGNTIYF. The CDR3 DNA reads TGTGCCAGCAGTTTACCGGGACAGGGCGCTGGAAACACCATATATTTT.

DNA of the CDR3: TGTGCCAGCAGCTCCGTAGGGCGGGGAGTCCTCAATCAGCCCCAGCATTTT. It translates to CASSSVGRGVLNQPQHF. The rearrangement links TRBV7-6 to TRBJ1-5; no clear D. V lost 4 bases, J lost 3 bases, and 19 bases lay in between. This CDR3 region has 17 residues. Germline V gene lookup returns CDR1 SGHVS and CDR2 FNYEAQ.

The chain couples TRBV28 to TRBJ2-7; maybe TRBD1 (6 bases). Germline lookup yields CDR1 MDHEN and CDR2 SYDVKM. The CDR3 extends over 15 amino acids. Deletions cut 4 bases from V and 2 bases from J, with 15 bases between. CDR3 nucleotides: TGTGCCAGCAGTTATCCGGGACAACTTACCTACGAGCAGTACTTC. The encoded protein is CASSYPGQLTYEQYF.

The chain uses TRBV28 and TRBJ2-6, with D maybe TRBD1 (6 bases). The CDR3 length is 17 residues. In germline, CDR1 is MDHEN, CDR2 SYDVKM. CDR3: CASRFAGTPLGANVLTF. The DNA for the CDR3 is TGTGCGAGCCGCTTTGCCGGGACACCCCTCGGGGCCAACGTCCTGACTTTC.

V gene TRBV5-6 combines with J gene TRBJ2-7; 7 bases are shared with TRBD1. This CDR3 is built from 15 residues. In germline, CDR1 is SGHDT, CDR2 YYEEEE. After removal of 4 bases from V and 3 bases from J, the junction contained 10 bases not matched to a gene. CDR3 DNA: TGTGCCAGCAGCACCCCGGGACAGACTATCTACGAGCAGTACTTC. Amino acids: CASSTPGQTIYEQYF.

This chain uses TRBV7-6 with TRBJ1-1; the D gene is possibly TRBD1 (5 bases). CDR3 length: 15 amino acids. The germline gives CDR1 SGHVS, CDR2 FNYEAQ. V lost 0 bases, J lost 2 bases, and 10 bases lay in between. This chain's CDR3 is CASSLAGGTNTEAFF. CDR3 DNA: TGTGCCAGCAGCTTAGCGGGGGGTACCAACACTGAAGCTTTCTTT.

The chain is built from TRBV27 and TRBJ2-1; maybe TRBD2 (6 bases). This CDR3 has 13 residues. V was pared by 2 bases and J by 7 bases, with 9 bases between. Germline-derived CDR1 and CDR2 are MNHEY and SMNVEV (reference sequence). CDR3 in amino acids: CASSLAGGNEQFF. CDR3 nucleotides: TGTGCCAGCAGTTTAGCCGGGGGAAATGAGCAGTTCTTC.

V is TRBV28 and J is TRBJ1-1; possibly TRBD1 for D (5 bases). Trimming took off 2 bases at V and 1 base at J, with 5 bases between the two ends. The CDR3 is 13 amino acids. Germline values: CDR1 MDHEN, CDR2 SYDVKM. CDR3 sequence (DNA): TGTGCCAGCAGTTTACAGGGGAACACTGAAGCTTTCTTT. Translation: CASSLQGNTEAFF.

The chain carries TRBV27 and TRBJ2-5; TRBD2 matches at 14 bases. CDR1 and CDR2 (germline): MNHEY, SMNVEV (reference sequence). This CDR3 contains 16 residues. V lost 5 bases to trimming and J lost 5 bases; unmatched junction nucleotides: 7. CDR3 sequence reads: CASSLGTSGGQETQYF. CDR3 coding DNA: TGTGCCAGCAGTCTAGGGACTAGCGGGGGCCAGGAGACCCAGTACTTC.

The V and J genes are TRBV11-2 and TRBJ2-3; 8 bases align to TRBD2. V lost 0 bases to trimming and J lost 3 bases; unmatched junction nucleotides: 11. The CDR3 is made up of 18 amino acids. CDR1 and CDR2 (germline): SGHAT, FQNNGV. The CDR3 protein is CASSLDAWRAGDTDTQYF. The DNA of the CDR3 is TGTGCCAGCAGCTTAGATGCCTGGCGAGCGGGGGATACAGATACGCAGTATTTT. The whole variable domain, filled in from reference TRBV11-2 and TRBJ2-3, reads EAGVAQSPRYKIIEKRQSVAFWCNPISGHATLYWYQQILGQGPKLLIQFQNNGVVDDSQLPKDRFSAERLKGVDSTLKIQPAKLEDSAVYLCASSLDAWRAGDTDTQYFGPGTRLTVL.

This chain links TRBV5-6 with TRBJ1-5, with 9 bases aligning to TRBD1. The germline V gene has CDR1 SGHDT and CDR2 YYEEEE. With 4 bases clipped from V and 1 base from J, the junction kept 3 bases outside the gene matches. The CDR3 consists of 15 residues. The CDR3: CASSRGQGSNQPQHF. Here the CDR3 DNA reads TGTGCCAGCAGCCGGGGACAGGGAAGCAATCAGCCCCAGCATTTT.

The genes are TRBV27 and TRBJ1-5; no clear D gene. This CDR3 is built from 15 residues. Germline values: CDR1 MNHEY, CDR2 SMNVEV (reference sequence). V shed 3 bases and J shed 1 base, with 10 bases lying between them. CDR3 DNA sequence: TGTGCCAGCAGTTTGAAGGGCTGGAGCAATCAGCCCCAGCATTTT. Its translation is CASSLKGWSNQPQHF.

This clone was seen just once. The chain has TRBV11-2 and TRBJ2-5; D assignment may be TRBD1 or TRBD2 (7 bases each). Trimming stripped 5 bases from V and 2 bases from J, with 15 bases between. This CDR3 region has 15 residues. Germline CDR1 and CDR2: SGHAT and FQNNGV. The CDR3 nucleotides read TGTGCCAGCAGCGGGGGGGGGACAGCACAAGAGACCCAGTACTTC. Its translation: CASSGGGTAQETQYF.

This clone was observed a handful of times. This chain uses TRBV15 with TRBJ2-7; 7 nucleotides align to TRBD1. Per germline, CDR1 LNHNV and CDR2 YYDKDF (reference sequence). Trimming cost V 1 base and J 3 bases; bases outside gene matches: 6. The CDR3 totals 15 residues. The CDR3 is CATSRADAGGYEQYF. The CDR3, as DNA: TGTGCCACCAGCAGAGCTGACGCAGGGGGCTACGAGCAGTACTTC.

The chain employs TRBV6-5 and TRBJ2-7; D gene uncertain. Trimming left V 4 bases short and J 2 bases short, with 3 bases between. The CDR3 runs to 11 residues. Germline V gene sequence: CDR1 MNHEY, CDR2 SVGAGI. Here the CDR3 reads CASSSTYEQYF. As DNA, the CDR3 is TGTGCCAGCAGTTCGACCTACGAGCAGTACTTC.

The chain recombines TRBV7-9 with TRBJ2-3, with TRBD1 identical over 9 bases. Germline values: CDR1 SEHNR, CDR2 FQNEAQ (reference sequence). V trimming: 4 bases; J trimming: 6 bases; junction bases outside the gene matches: 5. The CDR3 has 14 residues. The CDR3 spells CASSWGQGRDTQYF. The CDR3 DNA reads TGTGCCAGCAGCTGGGGACAGGGTCGGGATACGCAGTATTTT.